The 25 T cell receptor beta chains below all came from one sample that was sequenced in a study of CD8+ T cells in alopecia areata. Investigators isolated RNA and reverse transcribed it into cDNA to act as the sequencing template. Clones were sequenced by immunoSEQ multiplex PCR, and TCRdb holds only the in-frame ones, with some missing. Seen here are some 180,000 clones, roughly 50% observed once, and the top ten hold approximately 4.9%. The sample comprised CD8+ T cells sorted from blood. Receptor source: a human donor in good health.

Notes on this clone: Different DNA sequences within this sample yield the same CDR3. The chain employs TRBV19 and TRBJ1-1; D gene uncertain. The CDR3 covers 12 residues. The V end was cut by 4 bases, the J end by 2 bases, with 5 bases between. CDR1 and CDR2 (germline): LNHDA, SQIVND (reference sequence). Here the CDR3 reads CASSTLNTEAFF. The CDR3 DNA sequence: TGTGCCAGTAGTACCCTCAACACTGAAGCTTTCTTT.

V usage is TRBV15 and J usage is TRBJ2-1; D remains unclear. Trimming took 1 base from V and 7 from J, leaving 11 bases between them. CDR1 and CDR2 from the germline V gene are LNHNV and YYDKDF (reference sequence). The CDR3 has 14 residues. The CDR3 region is CATSRVRRMNEQFF. In DNA, the CDR3 is TGTGCCACCAGCAGAGTTAGAAGGATGAATGAGCAGTTCTTC.

The chain joins TRBV2 to TRBJ1-1; 8 bases are shared with TRBD1. The germline gives CDR1 SNHLY, CDR2 FYNNEI. This CDR3 region has 13 residues. The V segment lost 8 bases and the J segment 4 bases; nucleotides outside the gene matches: 6. The CDR3 sequence is CASSRTGSTEAFF. CDR3 sequence (DNA): TGTGCCAGCTCCCGGACAGGGAGCACTGAAGCTTTCTTT.

The CDR3 is CASSLSNLPTEAFF. The DNA for the CDR3 is TGTGCCAGCAGCTTGTCGAATCTGCCCACTGAAGCTTTCTTT. V and J are TRBV5-6 and TRBJ1-1; no firm D call. CDR3 size: 14 residues. CDR1 SGHDT and CDR2 YYEEEE come from the germline V gene. The ends were cut back, 1 base at V and 4 bases at J, with 11 bases in the middle. The variable domain in full, completed from reference TRBV5-6 and TRBJ1-1, reads DAGVTQSPTHLIKTRGQQVTLRCSPKSGHDTVSWYQQALGQGPQFIFQYYEEEERQRGNFPDRFSGHQFPNYSSELNVNALLLGDSALYLCASSLSNLPTEAFFGQGTRLTVV.

The rearrangement links TRBV11-2 to TRBJ2-7; D is ambiguous. V was cut by 5 bases and J by 3 bases, with 20 bases left in between. Germline loops: CDR1 SGHAT, CDR2 FQNNGV. This CDR3 has 16 residues. The CDR3, as DNA: TGTGCCAGCAGCCCCACCGGTGGAGACCTAATCTACGAGCAGTACTTC. It is translated as CASSPTGGDLIYEQYF. Filled out from reference TRBV11-2 and TRBJ2-7, the complete variable domain reads EAGVAQSPRYKIIEKRQSVAFWCNPISGHATLYWYQQILGQGPKLLIQFQNNGVVDDSQLPKDRFSAERLKGVDSTLKIQPAKLEDSAVYLCASSPTGGDLIYEQYFGPGTRLTVT.

This clone was seen once. The rearrangement joins TRBV4-1 to TRBJ2-5; 7 nucleotides agree with TRBD2. There are 14 residues in the CDR3. CDR1 and CDR2 (germline): MGHRA, YSYEKL. The J segment lost 3 bases and the V segment lost 3 bases, leaving 4 bases of the junction unmatched. CDR3 DNA: TGCGCCAGCAGCCAGGAACGGGGGGAAGAGACCCAGTACTTC. Translation: CASSQERGEETQYF.

A few counts support this clone. The chain is built from TRBV7-8 and TRBJ2-7; D is unresolved. V was shortened by 2 bases and J by 1 base, with 9 bases between the two germline ends. From germline, CDR1 is SGHVS and CDR2 FQNEAQ. CDR3 length equals 14 residues. The CDR3 sequence: CASSLLDGSYEQYF. CDR3 sequence (DNA): TGTGCCAGCAGCTTACTGGACGGGTCCTACGAGCAGTACTTC. Full variable domain (missing parts from reference TRBV7-8 and TRBJ2-7): GAGVSQSPRYKVAKRGQDVALRCDPISGHVSLFWYQQALGQGPEFLTYFQNEAQLDKSGLPSDRFFAERPEGSVSTLKIQRTQQEDSAVYLCASSLLDGSYEQYFGPGTRLTVT.

Turning to this clone: This same CDR3 is encoded by further DNA sequences in the sample. The gene calls are TRBV29-1 and TRBJ1-2, with D tentatively TRBD1 (6 bases). Looked up from germline, CDR1 is SQVTM and CDR2 is ANQGSEA. The CDR3 has 12 amino acids. Trimming shortened V by 3 bases and J by 4 bases, and 9 bases separated the two germline ends. CDR3 region: CSVEVRGYGYTF. For the CDR3, the DNA is TGCAGCGTTGAGGTCAGGGGCTATGGCTACACCTTC.

V and J are TRBV7-9 and TRBJ2-6; 8 bases map to TRBD2. In germline, CDR1 is SEHNR, CDR2 FQNEAQ (reference sequence). Trimming removed 2 bases from V and 0 bases from J; junction bases left unmatched: 0. The length of the CDR3 is 16 residues. The CDR3 loop is CASSLTSGSGANVLTF. CDR3 nucleotides: TGTGCCAGCAGCTTAACTAGCGGCTCTGGGGCCAACGTCCTGACTTTC.

V and J are TRBV10-3 and TRBJ2-7; D ambiguous. The germline V gene has CDR1 ENHRY and CDR2 SYGVKD. The CDR3 contains 15 residues. Trimming removed 4 bases at V and 0 bases at J, with 13 bases between. The CDR3 nucleotides are TGTGCCATCAGTGGGCGCAGGATTAGCTCCTACGAGCAGTACTTC. This translates into CAISGRRISSYEQYF.

About this clone itself: The same CDR3 is also encoded by other DNA sequences in this sample. The rearrangement joins TRBV9 to TRBJ1-1; tentatively, D is TRBD1 (6 bases). CDR1 SGDLS and CDR2 YYNGEE come from the germline V gene. V was clipped by 3 bases and J by 1 base, with 10 bases between them. The CDR3 loop spans 14 amino acids. The CDR3 DNA reads as TGTGCCAGCAGCGCCGGGACAACGAACACTGAAGCTTTCTTT. It is translated as CASSAGTTNTEAFF. Full variable domain (outside the CDR3, taken from reference TRBV9 and TRBJ1-1): DSGVTQTPKHLITATGQRVTLRCSPRSGDLSVYWYQQSLDQGLQFLIQYYNGEERAKGNILERFSAQQFPDLHSELNLSSLELGDSALYFCASSAGTTNTEAFFGQGTRLTVV.

This chain joins TRBV27 and TRBJ1-5, with D possibly TRBD1 on 5 matching bases. Germline V CDR1 and CDR2: MNHEY, SMNVEV (reference sequence). The CDR3 contains 13 residues. Trimming took off 5 bases at V and 6 bases at J, with 11 bases between the two ends. The CDR3 region has the DNA TGTGCCAGCAGTCCCGGGACTGCTCAGCCCCAGCATTTT. As protein: CASSPGTAQPQHF.

The gene calls are TRBV5-6 and TRBJ1-6; D gene unclear. The CDR3 sequence is 12 residues long. Germline assignment: CDR1 SGHDT and CDR2 YYEEEE. The ends were cut back, 0 bases at V and 13 bases at J, with 8 bases in the middle. CDR3 coding DNA: TGTGCCAGCAGCTTGGCGCGGAATCCCCTCCACTTT. This encodes CASSLARNPLHF.

This chain connects TRBV29-1 to TRBJ1-2, with D hard to call. The CDR3 loop spans 12 amino acids. V was pared by 1 base and J by 8 bases, with 11 bases between. CDR1 is SQVTM, CDR2 ANQGSEA, per germline. CDR3 loop: CSVEGGIGGYTF. The CDR3 bases are TGCAGCGTTGAAGGAGGGATAGGGGGCTACACCTTC.

The chain couples TRBV27 to TRBJ2-2; 12 bases line up with TRBD2. The germline V gene encodes CDR1 MNHEY and CDR2 SMNVEV (reference sequence). Germline trimming cut 4 bases from V and 0 bases from J; bases unmatched to any gene: 6. This CDR3 is built from 18 residues. CDR3 in DNA: TGTGCCAGCAGTTCAGGACTAGCGGGGCTTTCGAACACCGGGGAGCTGTTTTTT. Its translation is CASSSGLAGLSNTGELFF.

V and J are TRBV4-1 and TRBJ2-7, with a weak D call TRBD1 (5 bases). Germline loops: CDR1 MGHRA, CDR2 YSYEKL. The CDR3 spans 15 residues. The V and J ends lost 1 base and 0 bases respectively, with 10 bases between them. The CDR3: CASSQGQLSSYEQYF. The CDR3 DNA reads as TGCGCCAGCAGCCAAGGACAGCTCAGCTCCTACGAGCAGTACTTC.

The chain is built from TRBV30 and TRBJ1-5, with TRBD1 identical over 7 bases. This CDR3 comprises 14 residues. V gave up 7 bases and J gave up 4 bases; unmatched junction bases: 10. The germline gives CDR1 GTSNPN, CDR2 SVGIG (reference sequence). The CDR3: CAFLTGDSNQPQHF. The CDR3 DNA sequence: TGTGCCTTCCTAACGGGGGACAGTAATCAGCCCCAGCATTTT.

This clone was found once. The V gene is TRBV13, the J gene TRBJ2-3; 7 bases map to TRBD2. The CDR3 runs 15 residues. The germline V gene has CDR1 PRHDT and CDR2 FYEKMQ (reference sequence). The ends lost 1 base at V and 1 base at J; junction bases unmatched: 2. The CDR3 DNA sequence: TGTGCCAGCAGCTTAGAGGCGGGGGGCACAGATACGCAGTATTTT. This codes for CASSLEAGGTDTQYF.

V gene TRBV6-1 combines with J gene TRBJ2-7; 7 nucleotides line up with TRBD1. The germline CDR1 and CDR2 sequences are MNHNS and SASEGT. This CDR3 spans 14 amino acids. J was trimmed by 0 bases and V by 5 bases; bases with no gene match: 4. CDR3 residues: CASSNRGSSYEQYF. Written as DNA, the CDR3 is TGTGCCAGCAGTAACAGGGGTAGCTCCTACGAGCAGTACTTC.

J is TRBJ1-2 and V is TRBV27; a possible D gene is TRBD1 (6 bases). Between the trimmed V and J ends, which lost 6 bases and 4 bases, there was a span of 15 bases. Germline V gene data show CDR1 as MNHEY and CDR2 as SMNVEV (reference sequence). The CDR3 totals 14 residues. The CDR3 DNA follows: TGTGCCAGCAGCTACGCAGGGGCGGCCTATGGCTACACCTTC. It specifies CASSYAGAAYGYTF.

This rearrangement joins TRBV27 to TRBJ1-6; D unclear. Trimming took 3 bases from V and 7 from J, leaving 10 bases between them. CDR3 size: 14 residues. From germline, CDR1 is MNHEY and CDR2 SMNVEV (reference sequence). CDR3 DNA sequence: TGTGCCAGCAGTTTTTGGCAGGAGAATTCACCCCTCCACTTT. Translation: CASSFWQENSPLHF.

This clone was observed a few times. V gene TRBV29-1 combines with J gene TRBJ2-5, with D unclear. Trimming took 7 bases from V and 2 from J, leaving 14 bases between them. The germline CDR1 and CDR2 sequences are SQVTM and ANQGSEA. The CDR3 covers 13 residues. The CDR3, as DNA: TGCAGCGCCAGAGACGGCCTTCAAGAGACCCAGTACTTC. Encoded protein: CSARDGLQETQYF.

This chain joins TRBV29-1 and TRBJ1-1; TRBD1 matches 8 bases. Germline V CDR1 and CDR2: SQVTM, ANQGSEA. Unmatched junction bases numbered 8, after V lost 7 bases and J lost 4 bases. This CDR3 has 13 residues. The CDR3 loop reads CSDHRGEGTEAFF. The DNA of the CDR3 is TGCAGCGACCACAGGGGGGAAGGCACTGAAGCTTTCTTT.

V and J are TRBV5-6 and TRBJ2-7, with D unresolved. V gave up 4 bases and J gave up 7 bases, with 18 bases separating them. CDR1 is SGHDT and CDR2 is YYEEEE in the germline V gene. The CDR3 loop spans 14 amino acids. CDR3 protein: CASSTGFAPWEQYF. CDR3 DNA: TGTGCCAGCAGCACGGGTTTCGCCCCTTGGGAGCAGTACTTC.

In this sample, this clone turned up a few times. The chain couples TRBV19 to TRBJ2-3, with a weak D call TRBD2 (5 bases). The CDR3 consists of 13 residues. V lost 3 bases and J lost 3, with 7 bases in between. Germline-derived CDR1 and CDR2 are LNHDA and SQIVND (reference sequence). The CDR3 region has the DNA TGTGCCAGTAGTATCCTAGCAACAGATACGCAGTATTTT. The encoded protein is CASSILATDTQYF.